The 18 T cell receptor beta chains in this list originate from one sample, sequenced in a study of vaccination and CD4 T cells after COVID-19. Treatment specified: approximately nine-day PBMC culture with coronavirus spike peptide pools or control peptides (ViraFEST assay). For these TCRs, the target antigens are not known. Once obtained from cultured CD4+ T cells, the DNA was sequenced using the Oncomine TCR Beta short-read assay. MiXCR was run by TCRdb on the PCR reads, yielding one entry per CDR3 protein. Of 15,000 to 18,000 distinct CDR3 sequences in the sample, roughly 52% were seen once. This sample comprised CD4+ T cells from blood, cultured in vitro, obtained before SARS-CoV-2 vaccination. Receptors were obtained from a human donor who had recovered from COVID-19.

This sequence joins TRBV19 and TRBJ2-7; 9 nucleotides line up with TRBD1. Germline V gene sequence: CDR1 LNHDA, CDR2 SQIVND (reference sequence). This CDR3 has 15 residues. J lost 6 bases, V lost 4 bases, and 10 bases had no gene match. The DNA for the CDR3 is TGTGCCAGTAGTACCTCTACAGGGGGCTTGGGCGAGCAGTACTTC. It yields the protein CASSTSTGGLGEQYF.

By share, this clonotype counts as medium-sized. CDR3 region: CSASRVANNQPQHF. The CDR3, as DNA: TGCAGTGCTAGTCGGGTGGCCAACAATCAGCCCCAGCATTTT. The chain employs TRBV20-1 and TRBJ1-5; D unresolved. V lost 3 bases and J lost 3, with 12 bases in between. Germline V gene lookup returns CDR1 DFQATT and CDR2 SNEGSKA (reference sequence). The CDR3 length is 14 residues.

CDR3 amino acids: CASSLLYEQYF. The CDR3 nucleotides read TGTGCCAGCAGTTTACTCTACGAGCAGTACTTC. The chain uses TRBV27 and TRBJ2-7; D unclear. This CDR3 is built from 11 residues. Trimming pared 2 bases from V and 3 bases from J, leaving 2 bases between. CDR1 and CDR2 (germline): MNHEY, SMNVEV (reference sequence).

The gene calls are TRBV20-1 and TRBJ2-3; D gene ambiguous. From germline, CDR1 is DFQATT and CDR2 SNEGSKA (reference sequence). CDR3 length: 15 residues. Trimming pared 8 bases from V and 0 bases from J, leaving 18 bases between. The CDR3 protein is CSTQPPGFSTDTQYF. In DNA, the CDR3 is TGCAGTACCCAACCCCCCGGTTTTAGCACAGATACGCAGTATTTT.

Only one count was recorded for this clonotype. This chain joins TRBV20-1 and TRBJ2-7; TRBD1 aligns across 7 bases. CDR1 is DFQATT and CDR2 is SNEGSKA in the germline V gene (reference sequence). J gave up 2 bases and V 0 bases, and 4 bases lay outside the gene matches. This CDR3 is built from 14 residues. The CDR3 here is CSARDGDSPYEQYF. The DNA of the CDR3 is TGCAGTGCTAGAGACGGGGACAGTCCCTACGAGCAGTACTTC.

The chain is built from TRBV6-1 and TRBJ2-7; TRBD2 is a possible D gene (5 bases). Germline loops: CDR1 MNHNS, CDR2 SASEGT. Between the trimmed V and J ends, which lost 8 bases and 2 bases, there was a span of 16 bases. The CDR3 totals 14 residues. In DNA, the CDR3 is TGTGCCAGCGGAGGCTCTCCTGGGCCCTACGAGCAGTACTTC. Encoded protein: CASGGSPGPYEQYF.

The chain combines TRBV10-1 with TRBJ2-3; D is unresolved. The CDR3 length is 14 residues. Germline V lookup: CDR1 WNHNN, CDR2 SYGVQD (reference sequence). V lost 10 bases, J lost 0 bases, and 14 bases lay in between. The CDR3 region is CATREGDSTDTQYF. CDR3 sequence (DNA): TGCGCCACGCGAGAAGGAGACAGCACAGATACGCAGTATTTT.

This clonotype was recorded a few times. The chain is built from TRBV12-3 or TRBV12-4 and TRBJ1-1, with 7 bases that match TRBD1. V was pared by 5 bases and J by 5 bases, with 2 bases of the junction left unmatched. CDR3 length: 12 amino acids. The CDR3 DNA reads TGTGCCAGCAGTCCACAGGGGACTGAAGCTTTCTTT. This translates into CASSPQGTEAFF.

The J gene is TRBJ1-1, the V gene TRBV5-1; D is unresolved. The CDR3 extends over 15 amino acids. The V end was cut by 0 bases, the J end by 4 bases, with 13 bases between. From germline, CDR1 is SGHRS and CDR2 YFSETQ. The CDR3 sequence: CASSLVGPASTEAFF. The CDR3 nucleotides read TGCGCCAGCAGCTTGGTAGGCCCAGCGAGCACTGAAGCTTTCTTT.

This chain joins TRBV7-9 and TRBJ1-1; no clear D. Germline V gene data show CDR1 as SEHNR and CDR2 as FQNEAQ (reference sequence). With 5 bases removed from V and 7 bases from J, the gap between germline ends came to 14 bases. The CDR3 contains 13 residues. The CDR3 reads CASSPLLDREAFF. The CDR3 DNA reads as TGTGCCAGCAGCCCGTTGTTAGACCGTGAAGCTTTCTTT. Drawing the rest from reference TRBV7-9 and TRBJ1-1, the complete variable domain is DTGVSQNPRHKITKRGQNVTFRCDPISEHNRLYWYRQTLGQGPEFLTYFQNEAQLEKSRLLSDRFSAERPKGSFSTLEIQRTEQGDSAMYLCASSPLLDREAFFGQGTRLTVV.

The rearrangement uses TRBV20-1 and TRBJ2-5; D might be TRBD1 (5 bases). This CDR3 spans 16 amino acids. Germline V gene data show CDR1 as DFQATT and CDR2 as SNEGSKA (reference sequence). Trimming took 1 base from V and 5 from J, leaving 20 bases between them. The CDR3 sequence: CSARGQGRTLRETQYF. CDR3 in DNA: TGCAGTGCTAGAGGTCAGGGCAGGACCCTAAGGGAGACCCAGTACTTC.

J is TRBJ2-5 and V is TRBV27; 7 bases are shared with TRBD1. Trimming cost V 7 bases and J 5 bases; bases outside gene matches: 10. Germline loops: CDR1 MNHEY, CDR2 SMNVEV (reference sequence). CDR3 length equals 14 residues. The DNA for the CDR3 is TGTGCCAGCAAATCCCTACAGGGGACGGAGACCCAGTACTTC. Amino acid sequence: CASKSLQGTETQYF.

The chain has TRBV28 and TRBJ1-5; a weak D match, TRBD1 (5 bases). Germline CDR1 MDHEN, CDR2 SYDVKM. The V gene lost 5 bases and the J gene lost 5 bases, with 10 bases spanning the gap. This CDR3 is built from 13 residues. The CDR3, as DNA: TGTGCCAGCAGTAAGGGACCCTATCAGCCCCAGCATTTT. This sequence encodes CASSKGPYQPQHF.

The CDR3 reads CASSLTGTTGNTIYF. In nucleotides, the CDR3 is TGTGCCAGTAGCCTCACAGGGACCACTGGAAACACCATATATTTT. The chain combines TRBV19 with TRBJ1-3; possible D gene TRBD1, 6 bases. Trimming took 6 bases from V and 2 from J, leaving 14 bases between them. Germline CDR1 reads LNHDA; CDR2 reads SQIVND (reference sequence). This CDR3 region has 15 residues.

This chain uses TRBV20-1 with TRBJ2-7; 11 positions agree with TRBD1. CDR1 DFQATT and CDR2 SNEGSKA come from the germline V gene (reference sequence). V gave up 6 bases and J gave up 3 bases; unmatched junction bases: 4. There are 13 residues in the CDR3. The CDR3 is CSAAGTGGYEQYF. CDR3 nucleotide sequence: TGCAGTGCCGCTGGGACAGGGGGCTACGAGCAGTACTTC.

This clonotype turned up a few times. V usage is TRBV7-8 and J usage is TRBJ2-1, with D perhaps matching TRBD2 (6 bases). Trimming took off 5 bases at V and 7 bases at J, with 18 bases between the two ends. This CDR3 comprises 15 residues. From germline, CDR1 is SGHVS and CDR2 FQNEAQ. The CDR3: CASSPQRLAGNEQFF. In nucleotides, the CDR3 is TGTGCCAGCAGCCCCCAGCGGTTGGCGGGAAATGAGCAGTTCTTC. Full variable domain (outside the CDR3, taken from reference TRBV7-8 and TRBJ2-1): GAGVSQSPRYKVAKRGQDVALRCDPISGHVSLFWYQQALGQGPEFLTYFQNEAQLDKSGLPSDRFFAERPEGSVSTLKIQRTQQEDSAVYLCASSPQRLAGNEQFFGPGTRLTVL.

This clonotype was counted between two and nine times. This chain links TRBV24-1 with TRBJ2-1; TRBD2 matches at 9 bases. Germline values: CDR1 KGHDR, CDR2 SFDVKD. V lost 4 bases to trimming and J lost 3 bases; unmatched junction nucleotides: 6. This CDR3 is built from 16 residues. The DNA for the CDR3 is TGTGCCACCAGTGACACCGGGACTAGCCACTACAATGAGCAGTTCTTC. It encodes CATSDTGTSHYNEQFF.

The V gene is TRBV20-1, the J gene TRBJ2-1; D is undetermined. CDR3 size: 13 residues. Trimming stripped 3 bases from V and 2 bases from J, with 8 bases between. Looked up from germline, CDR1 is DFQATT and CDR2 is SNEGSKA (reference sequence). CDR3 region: CSASGAPYNEQFF. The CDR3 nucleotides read TGCAGTGCTAGCGGAGCCCCCTACAATGAGCAGTTCTTC.